This T cell receptor (beta chain) comes out of a study of blood T cell repertoires in COVID-19. As for the study in general: Sample material is recorded as cDNA or gDNA derived from T cells, B-cell-depleted T cells, or PBMCs.

This CDR3 contains 14 residues. Germline loops: CDR1 SGHRS, CDR2 YFSETQ. The V end lost 0 bases, the J end lost 1 base, and 7 bases lay between the germline ends. Data came from immunoSEQ multiplex PCR; TCRdb stores just in-frame clones and leaves some out. The data show 100,000 to 150,000 clones, 75% to 90% seen once. This clone has a handful of counts. Participant age was roughly 18 to 90 years, and participants resided in roughly 25 US areas. Participants' reported clinical history set cohort assignment. Sequencing was carried out using PBMCs or T cells enriched from blood (not recorded which). This clonotype was obtained from a woman between 45 and 60 years old who had recovered from COVID-19. V is TRBV5-1 and J is TRBJ1-1, with D perhaps matching TRBD1 (6 bases). DNA for the CDR3: TGCGCCAGCAGCTTGGTGGGGGCGAACACTGAAGCTTTCTTT. Translation gives CASSLVGANTEAFF. Filled out from reference TRBV5-1 and TRBJ1-1, the complete variable domain reads KAGVTQTPRYLIKTRGQQVTLSCSPISGHRSVSWYQQTPGQGLQFLFEYFSETQRNKGNFPGRFSGRQFSNSRSEMNVSTLELGDSALYLCASSLVGANTEAFFGQGTRLTVV.